The clone carrying this T cell receptor (beta chain) was seen many times. Its antigen is currently unknown. The read terminates 3 residues before the CDR3 end, so the remaining end is supplied by the germline J gene. The sample is drawn from a study of T cell clonality in common variable immunodeficiency. The method was immunoSEQ multiplex PCR; TCRdb's version includes in-frame clones alone and lacks a portion of them. The counts give around 40,000 clones, none of them seen only once; about 2.2% is held by the top ten. This CDR3 contains 15 residues. V gave up 1 base and J gave up 3 bases; unmatched junction bases: 7. Germline V lookup: CDR1 SGDLS, CDR2 YYNGEE. Study results and limitations: T cell subpopulation sequencing would be needed to explain CVID clonality. Compared with healthy controls, CVID subjects showed increased TCRbeta clonality, mostly in about a third. Links between repertoire features and CVID complications were heterogeneity-limited. Fewer deletions and N-nucleotide insertions were reportedly seen in common variable immunodeficiency TCR beta sequences.

Sequenced material: peripheral blood mononuclear cells. This receptor was taken from a person aged 18 to 75 in good health. This sequence joins TRBV9 and TRBJ2-7; 7 positions match TRBD1. CDR3 amino acids: CASSVTGTERYEQYF. CDR3 DNA, as far as it was read: TGTGCCAGCAGCGTAACTGGGACAGAGCGCTACGAG.